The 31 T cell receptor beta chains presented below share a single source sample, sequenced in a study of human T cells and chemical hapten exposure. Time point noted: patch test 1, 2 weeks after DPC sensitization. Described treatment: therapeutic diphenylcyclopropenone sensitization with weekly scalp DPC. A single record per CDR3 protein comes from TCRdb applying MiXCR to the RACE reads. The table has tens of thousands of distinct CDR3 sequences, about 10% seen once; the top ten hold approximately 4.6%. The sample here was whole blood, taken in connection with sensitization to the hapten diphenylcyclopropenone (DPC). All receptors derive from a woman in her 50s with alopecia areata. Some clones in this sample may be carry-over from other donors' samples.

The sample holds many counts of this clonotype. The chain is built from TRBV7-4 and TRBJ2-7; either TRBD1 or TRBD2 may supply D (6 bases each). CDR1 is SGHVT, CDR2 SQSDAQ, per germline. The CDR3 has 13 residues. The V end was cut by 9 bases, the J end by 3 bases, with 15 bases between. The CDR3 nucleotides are TGTGCCAGAAATCGCGGGGACAACTACGAGCAGTACTTC. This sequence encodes CARNRGDNYEQYF.

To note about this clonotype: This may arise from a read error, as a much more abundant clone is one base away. CDR3 nucleotide sequence: TGCGCCAGCAGCTTGGCTACGAGAGGGGAAGGAGCTATCTTT. Amino acids: CASSLATRGEGAIF. The J gene is TRBJ1-1, the V gene TRBV5-1, with a tentative D call TRBD1 (5 bases). Germline loops: CDR1 SGHRS, CDR2 YFSETQ. This CDR3 is built from 14 residues. Drawing the rest from reference TRBV5-1 and TRBJ1-1, the complete variable domain is KAGVTQTPRYLIKTRGQQVTLSCSPISGHRSVSWYQQTPGQGLQFLFEYFSETQRNKGNFPGRFSGRQFSNSRSEMNVSTLELGDSALYLCASSLATRGEGAIFGQGTRLTVV.

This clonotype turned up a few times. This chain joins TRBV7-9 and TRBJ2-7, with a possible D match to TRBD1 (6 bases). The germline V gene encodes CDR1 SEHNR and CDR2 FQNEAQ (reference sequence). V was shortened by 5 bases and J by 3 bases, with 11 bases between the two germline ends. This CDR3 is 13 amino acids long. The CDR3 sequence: CASSRQVYYEQYF. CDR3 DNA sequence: TGTGCCAGCAGCCGACAGGTCTACTACGAGCAGTACTTC.

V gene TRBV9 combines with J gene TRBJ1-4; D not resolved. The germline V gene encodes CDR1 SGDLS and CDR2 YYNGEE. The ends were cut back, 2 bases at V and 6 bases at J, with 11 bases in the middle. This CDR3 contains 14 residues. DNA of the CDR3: TGTGCCAGCAGCGTGATGGGGAGGGATGAAAAACTGTTTTTT. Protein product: CASSVMGRDEKLFF. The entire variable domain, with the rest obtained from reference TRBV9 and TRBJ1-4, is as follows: DSGVTQTPKHLITATGQRVTLRCSPRSGDLSVYWYQQSLDQGLQFLIQYYNGEERAKGNILERFSAQQFPDLHSELNLSSLELGDSALYFCASSVMGRDEKLFFGSGTQLSVL.

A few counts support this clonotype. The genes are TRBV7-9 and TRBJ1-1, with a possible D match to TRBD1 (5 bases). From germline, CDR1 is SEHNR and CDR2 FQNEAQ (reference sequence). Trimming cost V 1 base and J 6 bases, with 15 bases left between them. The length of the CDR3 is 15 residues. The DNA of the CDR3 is TGTGCCAGCAGCTTAGGGCAGGGTCTTTTCGCTGAAGCTTTCTTT. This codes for CASSLGQGLFAEAFF.

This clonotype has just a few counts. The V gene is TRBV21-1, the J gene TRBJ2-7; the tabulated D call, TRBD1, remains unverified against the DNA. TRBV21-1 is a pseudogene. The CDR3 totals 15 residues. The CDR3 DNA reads TGTGCCAGCAGCAAATTCCAGACAGCACCCTACGAGCAGTACTTC. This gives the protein CASSKFQTAPYEQYF.

The CDR3 DNA reads as TGTGCCAGCAGCCCCGGACGCATTCAGTACTTC. This translates into CASSPGRIQYF. V gene TRBV7-2 combines with J gene TRBJ2-4; D is ambiguous. The CDR3 consists of 11 residues. Deletions cut 5 bases from V and 9 bases from J, with 8 bases between. CDR1 is SGHTA and CDR2 is FQGNSA in the germline V gene.

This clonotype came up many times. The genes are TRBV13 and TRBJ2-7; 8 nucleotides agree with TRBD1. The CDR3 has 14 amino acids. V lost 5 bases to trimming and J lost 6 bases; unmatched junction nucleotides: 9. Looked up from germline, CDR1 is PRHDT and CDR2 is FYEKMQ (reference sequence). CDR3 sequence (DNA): TGTGCCAGCAGCCCGCCCGGGACAGGCAGCGAGCAGTACTTC. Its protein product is CASSPPGTGSEQYF.

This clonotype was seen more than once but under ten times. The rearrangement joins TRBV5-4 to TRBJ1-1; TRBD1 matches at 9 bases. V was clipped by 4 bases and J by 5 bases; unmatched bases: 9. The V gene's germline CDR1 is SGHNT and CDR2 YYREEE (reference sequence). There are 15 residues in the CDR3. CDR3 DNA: TGTGCCAGCAGCAGCAAGGACAGGGGTAGGACTGAAGCTTTCTTT. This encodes CASSSKDRGRTEAFF.

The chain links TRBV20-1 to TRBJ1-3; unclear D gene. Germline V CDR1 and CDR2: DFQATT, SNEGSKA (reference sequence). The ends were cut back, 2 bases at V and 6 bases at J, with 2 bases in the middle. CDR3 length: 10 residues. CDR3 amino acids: CSARTNTIYF. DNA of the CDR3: TGCAGTGCTAGAACAAACACCATATATTTT.

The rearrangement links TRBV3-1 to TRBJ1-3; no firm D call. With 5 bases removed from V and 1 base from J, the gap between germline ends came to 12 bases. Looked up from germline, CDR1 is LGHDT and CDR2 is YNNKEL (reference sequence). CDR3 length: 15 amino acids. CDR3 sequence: CASSLIPGSGNTIYF. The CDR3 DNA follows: TGTGCCAGCAGCTTGATTCCGGGATCTGGAAACACCATATATTTT. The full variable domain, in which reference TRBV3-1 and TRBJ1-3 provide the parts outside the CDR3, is DTAVSQTPKYLVTQMGNDKSIKCEQNLGHDTMYWYKQDSKKFLKIMFSYNNKELIINETVPNRFSPKSPDKAHLNLHINSLELGDSAVYFCASSLIPGSGNTIYFGEGSWLTVV.

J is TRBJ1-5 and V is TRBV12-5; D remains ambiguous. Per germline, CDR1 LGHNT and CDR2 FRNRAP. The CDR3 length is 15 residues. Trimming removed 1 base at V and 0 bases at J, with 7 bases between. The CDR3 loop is CASGLEADSNQPQHF. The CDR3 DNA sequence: TGTGCTAGTGGTTTGGAAGCCGATAGCAATCAGCCCCAGCATTTT.

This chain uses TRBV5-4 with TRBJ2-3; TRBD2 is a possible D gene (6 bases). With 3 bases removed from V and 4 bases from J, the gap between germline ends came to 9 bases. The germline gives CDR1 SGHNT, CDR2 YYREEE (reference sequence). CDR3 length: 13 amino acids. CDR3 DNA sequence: TGTGCCAGCAGCTCGAGACTAGCAGATACGCAGTATTTT. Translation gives CASSSRLADTQYF. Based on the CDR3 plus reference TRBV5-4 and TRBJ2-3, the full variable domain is ETGVTQSPTHLIKTRGQQVTLRCSSQSGHNTVSWYQQALGQGPQFIFQYYREEENGRGNFPPRFSGLQFPNYSSELNVNALELDDSALYLCASSSRLADTQYFGPGTRLTVL.

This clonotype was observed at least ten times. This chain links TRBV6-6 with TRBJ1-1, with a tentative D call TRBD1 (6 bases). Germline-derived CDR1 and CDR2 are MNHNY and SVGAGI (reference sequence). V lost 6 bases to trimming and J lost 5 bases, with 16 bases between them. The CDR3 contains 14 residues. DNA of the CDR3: TGTGCCAGCAGAACTTCACAGGGAAGTACTGAAGCTTTCTTT. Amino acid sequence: CASRTSQGSTEAFF.

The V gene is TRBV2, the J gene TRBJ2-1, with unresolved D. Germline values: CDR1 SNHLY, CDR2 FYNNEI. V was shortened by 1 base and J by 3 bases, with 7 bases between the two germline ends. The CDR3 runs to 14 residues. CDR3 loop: CASSEVENYNEQFF. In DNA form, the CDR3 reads TGTGCCAGCAGTGAAGTGGAAAACTACAATGAGCAGTTCTTC.

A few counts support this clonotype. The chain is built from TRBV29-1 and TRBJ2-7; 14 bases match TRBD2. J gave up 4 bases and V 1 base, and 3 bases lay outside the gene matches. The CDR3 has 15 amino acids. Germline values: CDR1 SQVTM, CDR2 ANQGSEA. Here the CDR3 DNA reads TGCAGCGTTGAAGGGACTAGCGGGAGGAGGTACGAGCAGTACTTC. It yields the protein CSVEGTSGRRYEQYF.

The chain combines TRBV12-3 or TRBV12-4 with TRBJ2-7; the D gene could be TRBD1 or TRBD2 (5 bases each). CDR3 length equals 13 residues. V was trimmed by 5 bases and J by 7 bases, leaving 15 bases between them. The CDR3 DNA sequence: TGTGCCAGCAGTCTCCGGGGCGGACAAGAGCAGTACTTC. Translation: CASSLRGGQEQYF.

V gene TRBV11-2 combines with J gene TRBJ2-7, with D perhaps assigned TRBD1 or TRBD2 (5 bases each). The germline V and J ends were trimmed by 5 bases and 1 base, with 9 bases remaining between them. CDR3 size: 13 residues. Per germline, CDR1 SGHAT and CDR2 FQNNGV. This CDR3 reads CASSRGDSYEQYF. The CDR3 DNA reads TGTGCCAGCAGCAGAGGGGATTCCTACGAGCAGTACTTC.

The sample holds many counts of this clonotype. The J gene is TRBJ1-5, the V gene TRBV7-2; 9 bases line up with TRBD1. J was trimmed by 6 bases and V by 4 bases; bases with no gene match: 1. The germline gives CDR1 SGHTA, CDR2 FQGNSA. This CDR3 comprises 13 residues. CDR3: CASSSDRGQPQHF. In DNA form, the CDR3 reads TGTGCCAGCAGCTCGGACAGGGGTCAGCCCCAGCATTTT. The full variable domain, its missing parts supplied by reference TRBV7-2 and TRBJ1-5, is GAGVSQSPSNKVTEKGKDVELRCDPISGHTALYWYRQSLGQGLEFLIYFQGNSAPDKSGLPSDRFSAERTGGSVSTLTIQRTQQEDSAVYLCASSSDRGQPQHFGDGTRLSIL.

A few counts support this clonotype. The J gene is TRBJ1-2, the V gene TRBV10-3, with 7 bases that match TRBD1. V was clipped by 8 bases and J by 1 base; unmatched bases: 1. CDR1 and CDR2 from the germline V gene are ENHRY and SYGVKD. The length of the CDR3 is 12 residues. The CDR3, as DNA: TGTGCCATCCAGGGGGGTAACTATGGCTACACCTTC. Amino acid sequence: CAIQGGNYGYTF.

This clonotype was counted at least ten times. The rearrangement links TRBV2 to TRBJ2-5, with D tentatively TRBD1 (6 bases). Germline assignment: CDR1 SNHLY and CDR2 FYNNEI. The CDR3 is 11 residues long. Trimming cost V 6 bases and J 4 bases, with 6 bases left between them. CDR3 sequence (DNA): TGTGCCAGCAGGGGGGCAGAGACCCAGTACTTC. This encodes CASRGAETQYF.

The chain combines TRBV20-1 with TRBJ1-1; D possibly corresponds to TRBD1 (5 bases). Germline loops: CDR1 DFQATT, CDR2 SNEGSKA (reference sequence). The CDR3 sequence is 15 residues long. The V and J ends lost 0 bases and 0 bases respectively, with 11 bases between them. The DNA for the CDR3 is TGCAGTGCTAGAGACATACAGGCCCTGAACACTGAAGCTTTCTTT. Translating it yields CSARDIQALNTEAFF.

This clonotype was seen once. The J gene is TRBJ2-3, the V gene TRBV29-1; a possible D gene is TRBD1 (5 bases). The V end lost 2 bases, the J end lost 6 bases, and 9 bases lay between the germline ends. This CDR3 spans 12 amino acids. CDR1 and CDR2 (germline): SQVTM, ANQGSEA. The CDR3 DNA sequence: TGCAGCGTTGAAAAGGGGTCGGATACGCAGTATTTT. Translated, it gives CSVEKGSDTQYF.

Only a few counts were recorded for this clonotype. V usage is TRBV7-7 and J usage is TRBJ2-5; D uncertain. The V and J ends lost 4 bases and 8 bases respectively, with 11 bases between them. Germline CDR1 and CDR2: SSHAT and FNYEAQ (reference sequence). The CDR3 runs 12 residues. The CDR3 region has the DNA TGTGCCAGCAGCTCCCCCCTGGGCACCCAGTACTTC. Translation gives CASSSPLGTQYF.

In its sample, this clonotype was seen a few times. DNA of the CDR3: TGTGCCACCAGTGATAGGGTGGATCAGCCCCAGCATTTT. Translated, it gives CATSDRVDQPQHF. This chain links TRBV24-1 with TRBJ1-5, with D unclear. Germline lookup yields CDR1 KGHDR and CDR2 SFDVKD. This CDR3 region has 13 residues. V gave up 3 bases and J gave up 5 bases, with 7 bases separating them.

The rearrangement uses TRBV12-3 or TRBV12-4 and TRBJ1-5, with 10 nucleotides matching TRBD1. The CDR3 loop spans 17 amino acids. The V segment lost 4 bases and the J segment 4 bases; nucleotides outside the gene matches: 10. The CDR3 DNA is TGTGCCAGCAGTTCCCGTGGGGACAGGGGCGCAAATCAGCCCCAGCATTTT. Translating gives CASSSRGDRGANQPQHF.

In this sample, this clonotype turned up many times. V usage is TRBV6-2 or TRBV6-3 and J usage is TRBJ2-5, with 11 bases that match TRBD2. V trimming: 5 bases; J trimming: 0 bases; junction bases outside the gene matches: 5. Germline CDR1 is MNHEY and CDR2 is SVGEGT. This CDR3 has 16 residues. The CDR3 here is CASSKPGLADQETQYF. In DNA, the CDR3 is TGTGCCAGCAGTAAGCCGGGACTAGCGGACCAAGAGACCCAGTACTTC.

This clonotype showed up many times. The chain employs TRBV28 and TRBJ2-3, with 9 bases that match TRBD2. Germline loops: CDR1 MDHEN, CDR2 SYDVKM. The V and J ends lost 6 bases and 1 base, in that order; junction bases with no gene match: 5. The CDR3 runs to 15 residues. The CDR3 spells CASSLAGGGTDTQYF. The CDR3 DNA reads TGTGCCAGCAGCTTGGCGGGAGGGGGCACAGATACGCAGTATTTT.

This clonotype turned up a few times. In nucleotides, the CDR3 is TGTGCCAGCAGTGAGACTAGCGGGACGTACCGTAAGCAGTACTTC. The encoded protein is CASSETSGTYRKQYF. This rearrangement joins TRBV2 to TRBJ2-7; 11 nucleotides agree with TRBD2. The CDR3 runs to 15 residues. In germline, CDR1 is SNHLY, CDR2 FYNNEI. Germline trimming cut 3 bases from V and 8 bases from J; bases unmatched to any gene: 9.

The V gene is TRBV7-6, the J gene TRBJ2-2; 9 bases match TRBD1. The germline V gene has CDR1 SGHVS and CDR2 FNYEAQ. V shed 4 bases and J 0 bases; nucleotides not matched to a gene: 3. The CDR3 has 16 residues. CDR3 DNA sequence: TGTGCCAGCAGCTCAGGGACAGGGACGAACACCGGGGAGCTGTTTTTT. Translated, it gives CASSSGTGTNTGELFF.

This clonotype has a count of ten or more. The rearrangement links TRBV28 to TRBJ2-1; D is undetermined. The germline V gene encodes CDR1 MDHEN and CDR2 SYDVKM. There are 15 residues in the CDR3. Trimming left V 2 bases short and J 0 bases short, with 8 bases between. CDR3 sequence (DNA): TGTGCCAGCAGTTTAGCCCAGAGCTCCTACAATGAGCAGTTCTTC. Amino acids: CASSLAQSSYNEQFF.